This T cell receptor beta chain originates from a study of beta chain features in type 1 diabetes. From germline, CDR1 is SGHNT and CDR2 YYREEE (reference sequence). V was clipped by 4 bases and J by 13 bases; unmatched bases: 12. This CDR3 contains 13 residues. The investigators reverse transcribed all of the isolated RNA, so they sequenced expressed TCRB transcripts. Produced via immunoSEQ multiplex PCR; TCRdb's table is partial and in-frame only. This sample carries a few hundred thousand clones, 27% of them seen once, and the ten largest clones take roughly 4.1%. The gene calls are TRBV5-4 and TRBJ2-5; 8 nucleotides line up with TRBD1. Sequencing was performed on central memory CD4+ T cells from blood. The clonotype comes from a man aged 25-45 years in good health. The CDR3, as DNA: TGTGCCAGCAGCCCCGGGACAGGCGGGTTGGCGTACTTC. Protein product: CASSPGTGGLAYF.